This T cell receptor (beta chain) was retrieved from a study of blood T cells in healthy people across ages (dated by TCRdb to the mid-2010s). Study-wide context: In model experiments, template switching captured about one uniquely barcoded TCR beta cDNA molecule for every two T cells. Using the same blood draw, the study looked at two additional independent replicas of 1 million unique cDNA reads for two donors, one aged 18 to 30 and the other aged 80 or older. To avoid experimental bias, donors of different ages were distributed randomly across sequencing lanes. To track age-related changes in TCR beta repertoire diversity, the study relied on deep sequencing normalized with unique cDNA molecular identifiers. Donors were grouped into four age groups: young (average approximately 15 years), middle-aged (roughly 37), aged (around 66) and long-lived (just over 80). What the authors observed across the whole study: The long-lived group showed more naive CD4+ T cells, fewer expanded clones and increased TCR diversity than the aged group, suggesting age selection. Total diversity estimates from one million sequenced T cells were considered lower bounds and underestimates. Because donor CMV infection status was unknown, age-related changes in expanded clonotypes were potentially confounded. Conclusive comparison of naive and antigen-experienced compartments was prevented by the profiling of bulk unsorted PBMCs. Observed TCR beta diversity correlated strongly with the percentage of naive T cells measured by flow cytometry. Observed TCR beta diversity per million T cells fell roughly linearly with age, and a significant reduction was already apparent by age roughly 41.

The library came from 5' RACE. Sequencing was carried out with an Illumina HiSeq 2500. A second PCR of roughly 6 to 12 cycles was run with a J-beta primer mix and a sample-barcoded 5' primer. Each TCR beta cDNA molecule received a unique molecular identifier from a template-switch 5' adaptor carrying 12 random nucleotides. Each sample yielded at least 3 million CDR3-containing paired-end reads. The Mint cDNA synthesis kit, primed by a TRBC-specific oligonucleotide, was used to synthesize first-strand cDNA from all RNA. After uracil-DNA glycosylase treatment, a first 18-cycle PCR used universal primers M1SS and BC2_uni_R on all cDNA. The published analysis was carried out like this. Each sample was normalized by randomly selecting 1 million high-quality reads, each carrying a distinct molecular identifier. Instead of being binned into consensus sequences, reads with shared molecular identifiers were discarded. CDR3 identification, clonotype clustering and error correction used MiTCR with a Q25 quality threshold and the strictest error-elimination algorithm. A nonparametric unseen species model using Euler transformation provided a lower-bound estimate of total TCR beta diversity. TCRdb's own reprocessing of the public reads used fastp at Q25 and MiXCR and kept productive beta chains. CDR3 protein sequences are deduplicated, and each keeps its most common genes and DNA. None of the V and J calls come from the authors' own analysis; TCRdb made them. The sample has 1.5 million to 2 million distinct CDR3 sequences on record, approximately 28% of them singletons. The ten largest clones add up to around 7.7% of the sample.

This clonotype was counted many times. The antigen it binds to is not known. No clone much larger than this one lies a single base away; base qualities are absent. Systemically healthy Caucasian individuals from Russia, 39 in total and aged about 6 to 100 years, were included as donors. Around 10 milliliters of peripheral blood were drawn from each donor into EDTA-treated Vacutainer tubes. PBMCs were isolated by Ficoll-Paque density-gradient centrifugation, with at least 7 million obtained per sample. Total RNA, at least 6 micrograms per sample, was extracted from PBMCs with Trizol reagent. The percentages of naive CD45RAhigh/CD27high T cells were determined by flow cytometry on a PBMC aliquot from every donor. Taken from cysteine to phenylalanine, the CDR3 has 13 residues. The entry retains the CDR3 DNA only, 39 bases that are in frame from base 1. Relative to germline, V is 6 bases shorter and J is 2 bases shorter, with 10 bases between their ends. Looking up the germline V gene yields CDR1 SGHVS and CDR2 FQNEAQ.

The V and J segments used are TRBV7-8 and TRBJ1-2; no D gene can be assigned with confidence. This clonotype was obtained from a young woman in good health. The sequencing sample was made of blood. CDR3 loop: CASRSDGNYGYTF. The DNA sequence is TGTGCCAGCAGGTCCGACGGAAACTATGGCTACACCTTC.